The present TCR beta chain was sequenced within a study of T cell changes during pregnancy in multiple sclerosis. The length of the CDR3 is 13 residues. Between the trimmed V and J ends, which lost 5 bases and 6 bases, there was a span of 12 bases. From germline, CDR1 is MDHEN and CDR2 SYDVKM. The assay was immunoSEQ multiplex PCR, and TCRdb's table has in-frame clones only and misses some. This table has approximately 40,000 clones, roughly 92% appearing once. The clonotype comes from a female donor with multiple sclerosis, enrolled in a pregnancy study. The V call is TRBV28, the J call TRBJ2-3; tentatively, D is TRBD2 (6 bases). Specimen: peripheral blood. CDR3 protein: CASSGGFRDTQYF. Written as DNA, the CDR3 is TGTGCCAGCAGTGGGGGGTTTAGGGATACGCAGTATTTT.